The clone carrying this T cell receptor (beta chain) was counted many times. Its antigen is not known. This CDR3 contains 13 residues. V gave up 8 bases and J gave up 1 base, with 11 bases separating them. These data are taken from a study of early T cells in non-severe SARS-CoV-2 infection. The overall study: The study sequenced bulk RNA from unsorted whole blood, with chains unpaired.

Study-wide results and limits: VDJdb-based matching was biased toward anti-spike CD8 responses and missed private and CD4 specificities.

The library protocol tagged individual cDNA molecules with unique molecular identifiers. TCRdb re-analysed the 5' RACE reads in MiXCR, keeping a single row per CDR3 protein. The table shows tens of thousands of distinct CDR3 sequences, with roughly 5.3% occurring only once. The sequenced material came from whole blood. This clonotype originated in an adult who was a healthcare worker with PCR-confirmed SARS-CoV-2 infection or an uninfected control (not recorded which). The gene calls are TRBV12-3 or TRBV12-4 and TRBJ2-5, with D tentatively TRBD1 (7 bases). The CDR3 DNA follows: TGTGCCAGCCACAGGGGACTCCAAGAGACCCAGTACTTC. The encoded protein is CASHRGLQETQYF.